The 5 T cell receptor beta chains in this list originate from one sample, sequenced in a study of cytomegalovirus exposure and HLA in healthy donors. TCRdb's copy holds only in-frame clones and misses some; the assay was immunoSEQ multiplex PCR. The sample comprises over 150,000 clones, 95% to 96% of which are singletons, and approximately 0.97% rests with the top ten. Sequencing was done on a sample of PBMCs. The source of these receptors is a woman in her late teens or twenties in good health and CMV-seronegative.

The CDR3: CASSLEAANNEQFF. The CDR3 bases are TGTGCCAGCAGCTTGGAGGCGGCAAACAATGAGCAGTTCTTC. V gene TRBV5-6 combines with J gene TRBJ2-1; D not resolved. Germline values: CDR1 SGHDT, CDR2 YYEEEE. This CDR3 comprises 14 residues. V dropped 0 bases and J dropped 5 bases, with 9 bases sitting between them.

The chain links TRBV7-9 to TRBJ1-6; 8 bases are shared with TRBD1. This CDR3 region has 16 residues. The V gene's germline CDR1 is SEHNR and CDR2 FQNEAQ (reference sequence). Trimming cost V 0 bases and J 7 bases; bases outside gene matches: 5. In nucleotides, the CDR3 is TGTGCCAGCAGCTTAGCGGAACAGGGGGACAATTCACCCCTCCACTTT. Translation gives CASSLAEQGDNSPLHF.

The V call is TRBV27, the J call TRBJ2-2; 9 bases fit TRBD1. Germline CDR1 MNHEY, CDR2 SMNVEV (reference sequence). V gave up 3 bases and J gave up 7 bases; unmatched junction bases: 6. The CDR3 runs to 15 residues. DNA for the CDR3: TGTGCCAGCAGTTTCGGACAGGGGAGAGTCGGGGAGCTGTTTTTT. Protein product: CASSFGQGRVGELFF.

This clone was found once. This sequence joins TRBV7-2 and TRBJ1-6, with D possibly TRBD1 on 6 matching bases. V was pared by 2 bases and J by 9 bases, with 14 bases between. Germline V gene sequence: CDR1 SGHTA, CDR2 FQGNSA. The CDR3 runs to 15 residues. The CDR3 region is CASSLSEGQGSPLHF. The CDR3 region has the DNA TGTGCCAGCAGCTTATCCGAGGGACAAGGTTCACCCCTCCACTTT.

The V call is TRBV18, the J call TRBJ1-2; TRBD1 is a possible D gene (5 bases). Germline V gene sequence: CDR1 KGHSH, CDR2 LQKENI. This CDR3 has 14 residues. V lost 3 bases, J lost 0 bases, and 8 bases lay in between. The CDR3 coding sequence is TGTGCCAGCTCACCGGGGGGAGCTAACTATGGCTACACCTTC. It encodes CASSPGGANYGYTF.